This is a list of T cell receptor beta chains from one sample in a study of CD8 T cells in ankylosing spondylitis. One entry per CDR3 protein, called by TCRdb with MiXCR from the 5' RACE reads. The table includes fewer than 350,000 distinct CDR3 sequences, more than 9% detected once. The sequenced sample consisted of blood, either unsorted or a sorted T cell fraction (not recorded which). The receptors were gathered from a female donor with ankylosing spondylitis or in good health (not recorded which). CDR3s include the opening cysteine and the closing phenylalanine or tryptophan. The D gene is left open where the match is weak. Size is stated for part of the rows, as once, few or many counts, or as a class when the clone is expanded.

d_gene	v_gene	j_gene	abundance	CDR3nt	CDR3aa
-	TRBV20-1	TRBJ2-1	many	TGCAGTGCTTACCGGCGGGATTTCTACAATGAGCAGTTCTTC	CSAYRRDFYNEQFF
-	TRBV10-3	TRBJ2-3	many	TGTGCCATCAGTGAGCGGTTGGGGACTTCTACAGATACGCAGTATTTT	CAISERLGTSTDTQYF
TRBD2	TRBV20-1	TRBJ2-3	many	TGCAGTGCTAAATTAGCGGGAGAAGTAGATACGCAGTATTTT	CSAKLAGEVDTQYF
TRBD1	TRBV27	TRBJ1-2	few	TGTGCCAGCAGACAAAGACAGGGAGGGTATGGCTACACCTTC	CASRQRQGGYGYTF
-	TRBV9	TRBJ2-1	-	TGTGCCAGCAGCGCCGGGTGGGGAGTTAGATACAATGAGCAGTTCTTC	CASSAGWGVRYNEQFF
TRBD2	TRBV5-6	TRBJ2-3	many	TGTGCCAGCAGCGAGGGACTAGCGGCGAATACGCAGTATTTT	CASSEGLAANTQYF
-	TRBV7-9	TRBJ1-1	many	TGTGCCAGCAGCACAAATAGGGTCTCTAACACTGAAGCTTTCTTT	CASSTNRVSNTEAFF
-	TRBV7-8	TRBJ2-1	-	TGTGCCAGCAGTGCTCCCGGACAGAAGTACAATGAGCAGTTCTTC	CASSAPGQKYNEQFF
-	TRBV7-9	TRBJ1-5	many	TGTGCCAGCAGTTTGCAGGGAGAGAATCAGCCCCAGCATTTT	CASSLQGENQPQHF
TRBD2	TRBV28	TRBJ2-5	many	TGTGCCAGCAGACCCAGCGGGGGCGGTGGGGAGACCCAGTACTTC	CASRPSGGGGETQYF
-	TRBV12-3/TRBV12-4	TRBJ2-7	many	TGTGCCAGCAGTTTGAGGACCTACGAGCAGTACTTC	CASSLRTYEQYF
-	TRBV11-2	TRBJ1-2	-	TGTGCCAGCAGCTTGGACCAAACAGGGTACTATGGCGACACCTTC	CASSLDQTGYYGDTF
-	TRBV20-1	TRBJ2-1	many	TGCAGTGCTCGTTACCCTACAATGGGGCAGTTCTTC	CSARYPTMGQFF
TRBD1	TRBV25-1	TRBJ2-7	few	TGTGCCAGCAGTGAATATCTGACAGGGAGCGGCGACGAGCAGTACTTC	CASSEYLTGSGDEQYF
-	TRBV7-9	TRBJ1-1	many	TGTGCCAGCAGCTATCACGGAGGGTGGACTGAAGCTTTCTTT	CASSYHGGWTEAFF
TRBD2	TRBV12-3/TRBV12-4	TRBJ2-2	few	TGTGCCACCCGCGAGCGGGGGGGGACCGGGGAGCTGTTTTTT	CATRERGGTGELFF
-	TRBV5-1	TRBJ2-6	many	TGCGCCAGCAGCCAGGACACTGGGGCCAACGTCCTGACTTTC	CASSQDTGANVLTF
-	TRBV7-2	TRBJ1-1	many	TGTGCCAGCAGCCGCGGGACGCCGAACACTGAAGCTTTCTTT	CASSRGTPNTEAFF
-	TRBV20-1	TRBJ2-7	many	TGCAGTGCTCCGGACCTAACCCACTCTTACGAGCAGTACTTC	CSAPDLTHSYEQYF
-	TRBV6-2/TRBV6-3	TRBJ2-2	many	TGTGCCAGCAAGTTGGATGCTGTTGTCACCGGGGAGCTGTTTTTT	CASKLDAVVTGELFF
-	TRBV6-7	TRBJ2-3	-	TGTGCCAGCAGTTACTCGGACGAGGGGAGAGGCACAGATACGCAGTATTTT	CASSYSDEGRGTDTQYF
-	TRBV20-1	TRBJ2-5	few	TGCAGTGCTAGATCGCATAGCGGCACCCGTGGAGAGACCCAGTACTTC	CSARSHSGTRGETQYF
-	TRBV10-2	TRBJ1-6	many	TGCGCCAGCAGTGAGTCGGCGGGCGTGGGTAATTCACCCCTCCACTTT	CASSESAGVGNSPLHF